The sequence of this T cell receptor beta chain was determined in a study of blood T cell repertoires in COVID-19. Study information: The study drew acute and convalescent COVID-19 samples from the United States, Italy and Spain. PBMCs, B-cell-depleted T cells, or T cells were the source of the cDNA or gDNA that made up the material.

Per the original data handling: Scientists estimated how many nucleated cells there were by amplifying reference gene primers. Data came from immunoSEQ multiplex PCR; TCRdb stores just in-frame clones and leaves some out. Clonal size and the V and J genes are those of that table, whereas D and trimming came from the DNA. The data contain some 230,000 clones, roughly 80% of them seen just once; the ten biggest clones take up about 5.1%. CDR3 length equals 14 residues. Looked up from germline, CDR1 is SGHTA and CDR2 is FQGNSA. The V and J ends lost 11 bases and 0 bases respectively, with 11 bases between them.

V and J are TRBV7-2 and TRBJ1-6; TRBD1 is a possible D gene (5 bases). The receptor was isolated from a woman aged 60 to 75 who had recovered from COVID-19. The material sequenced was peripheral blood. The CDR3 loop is CALGGSSYNSPLHF. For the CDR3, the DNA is TGTGCCTTGGGGGGAAGCTCCTATAATTCACCCCTCCACTTT.